The rows below give T cell receptor beta chains drawn from one sample of a study of vaccination and CD4 T cells after COVID-19. Antigens of these TCRs are unknown. TCRdb reprocessed the PCR reads with MiXCR, giving one entry per CDR3 protein. Among approximately 19,000 distinct CDR3 sequences, 45% to 60% were seen once, and the ten largest hold around 5.4%. Sequencing was carried out using CD4+ T cells from blood, cultured in vitro. All receptors derive from a human donor who had recovered from COVID-19. Both conserved end residues are trimmed from each CDR3. Fields, in order: CDR3 protein, V gene, CDR3 length, clone size. Some rows mark clone size as missing; the rest say once, few, many or name a class of expanded clone.

CDR3aa: ATGGLAGADTQY
v_gene: TRBV10-2
len: 12
abundance: .

CDR3aa: ASSRRLAGATDTQY
v_gene: TRBV7-2
len: 14
abundance: .

CDR3aa: AIRDTLLDTDTQY
v_gene: TRBV10-3
len: 13
abundance: few

CDR3aa: ASSSGSPMKQY
v_gene: TRBV7-9
len: 11
abundance: .

CDR3aa: ASRRRRSGIGYT
v_gene: TRBV28
len: 12
abundance: .

CDR3aa: SAPTYTDTQY
v_gene: TRBV20-1
len: 10
abundance: few

CDR3aa: ASSVAPGGRMGELF
v_gene: TRBV9
len: 14
abundance: .

CDR3aa: ASSYAGAPTGANVLT
v_gene: TRBV6-2/TRBV6-3
len: 15
abundance: .

CDR3aa: ASSRGTAPYGYT
v_gene: TRBV2
len: 12
abundance: .

CDR3aa: SANRVPEGYT
v_gene: TRBV20-1
len: 10
abundance: .

CDR3aa: SARRQGARNTEAF
v_gene: TRBV20-1
len: 13
abundance: .

CDR3aa: SARDRDREGGYT
v_gene: TRBV20-1
len: 12
abundance: .

CDR3aa: ASSPDTDTQY
v_gene: TRBV7-2
len: 10
abundance: few

CDR3aa: ASSAQGAGTEAF
v_gene: TRBV6-1
len: 12
abundance: few

CDR3aa: AISERLAGTGELF
v_gene: TRBV10-3
len: 13
abundance: few

CDR3aa: ASSGGGGFNQPQH
v_gene: TRBV7-2
len: 13
abundance: .

CDR3aa: ASSMTGGHTEAF
v_gene: TRBV19
len: 12
abundance: few

CDR3aa: ASSLSGMETDTQY
v_gene: TRBV11-3
len: 13
abundance: .

CDR3aa: ASSLAGLPGGEQF
v_gene: TRBV7-8
len: 13
abundance: few

CDR3aa: ASPFEQF
v_gene: TRBV12-3/TRBV12-4
len: 7
abundance: .

CDR3aa: AWSVSPGDRDYSNQPQH
v_gene: TRBV30
len: 17
abundance: .

CDR3aa: ASSELVLGNTEAF
v_gene: TRBV2
len: 13
abundance: .

CDR3aa: ASSPQTYTEAF
v_gene: TRBV12-3/TRBV12-4
len: 11
abundance: .

CDR3aa: AIQGDTDTQY
v_gene: TRBV10-3
len: 10
abundance: .

CDR3aa: AWTGTASYEQY
v_gene: TRBV30
len: 11
abundance: .

CDR3aa: ASSQDPQSNYGYT
v_gene: TRBV4-3
len: 13
abundance: .

CDR3aa: ATSDLQEGRQPQH
v_gene: TRBV24-1
len: 13
abundance: few

CDR3aa: ASSIIDGIYGYT
v_gene: TRBV19
len: 12
abundance: .

CDR3aa: ASSELAGVGETQY
v_gene: TRBV2
len: 13
abundance: .